The next 3 T cell receptor beta chains were all read from a single sample in a study of blood T cell repertoires in COVID-19 (TCRdb year 2020). Receptor amplification or capture employed the immunoSEQ multiplex PCR assay. Imported from immuneACCESS, the table was reduced by TCRdb to in-frame sequences with V and J called. These copies leave out some clones; in studies compared against another copy, an unresolved V gene accounts for under half, and the cause of the remainder is not known. Across this sample there are over 350,000 clones, with approximately 89% seen only once. The top ten clonotypes cover 0.8% to 0.9% of the sample. The specimen sequenced was PBMCs or T cells enriched from blood (not recorded which). These receptors were collected from a woman aged 40-49 years who had been exposed to COVID-19.

The chain carries TRBV5-1 and TRBJ2-2; tentative D call: TRBD1 (6 bases). The CDR3 is made up of 17 amino acids. Germline CDR1 is SGHRS and CDR2 is YFSETQ. Trimming removed 1 base from V and 0 bases from J, with 13 bases in between. The CDR3 nucleotides are TGCGCCAGCAGCTTGCATCTGGACAGAGCGAACACCGGGGAGCTGTTTTTT. It yields the protein CASSLHLDRANTGELFF.

J is TRBJ1-2 and V is TRBV7-9; TRBD1 might be the D (6 bases). The CDR3 totals 14 residues. The germline V and J ends were trimmed by 3 bases and 8 bases, with 16 bases remaining between them. Germline V gene lookup returns CDR1 SEHNR and CDR2 FQNEAQ (reference sequence). For the CDR3, the DNA is TGTGCCAGCAGCTTCCCACAGGGAAGAGGAGGCTACACCTTC. Its translation: CASSFPQGRGGYTF.

V usage is TRBV30 and J usage is TRBJ2-1; 11 nucleotides line up with TRBD2. This CDR3 contains 15 residues. Trimming took 1 base from V and 4 from J; bases not matched to a gene: 3. Germline V CDR1 and CDR2: GTSNPN, SVGIG (reference sequence). CDR3 loop: CAWSATSGDYNEQFF. The CDR3 nucleotides read TGTGCCTGGAGTGCGACTAGCGGGGATTACAATGAGCAGTTCTTC.